These 26 T cell receptor beta chains share one sample of origin, sequenced in a study of blood T cell repertoires in COVID-19. The method was immunoSEQ multiplex PCR; TCRdb's version includes in-frame clones alone and lacks a portion of them. Of 380,000 or so clones listed, more than 75% are singletons. The specimen was PBMCs or T cells enriched from blood (not recorded which). The receptors were gathered from a woman in her thirties with acute COVID-19.

The chain carries TRBV5-6 and TRBJ1-5; maybe TRBD1 (5 bases). Between the trimmed V and J ends, which lost 0 bases and 6 bases, there was a span of 13 bases. In germline, CDR1 is SGHDT, CDR2 YYEEEE. The CDR3 runs to 15 residues. CDR3 sequence: CASSLGGRAVQPQHF. CDR3 in DNA: TGTGCCAGCAGCTTGGGGGGGAGGGCGGTTCAGCCCCAGCATTTT.

The chain couples TRBV7-2 to TRBJ1-1; D is unresolved. Trimming cost V 1 base and J 1 base, with 7 bases left between them. The CDR3 consists of 14 residues. Germline values: CDR1 SGHTA, CDR2 FQGNSA. CDR3: CASSLGQSNTEAFF. CDR3 bases: TGTGCCAGCAGCTTAGGACAATCGAACACTGAAGCTTTCTTT.

This clone was observed a few times. Other DNA sequences in this specimen translate into the identical CDR3. The genes are TRBV3-1 (or the pseudogene TRBV3-2) and TRBJ1-1; D may be TRBD1 (6 bases). Deletions cut 4 bases from V and 0 bases from J, with 9 bases between. This CDR3 comprises 14 residues. Germline CDR1 reads LGHDT; CDR2 reads YNNKEL (reference sequence). The CDR3 here is CASSRGTLNTEAFF. In nucleotides, the CDR3 is TGTGCCAGCAGCCGAGGGACATTGAACACTGAAGCTTTCTTT.

The V gene is TRBV9, the J gene TRBJ2-1, with a weak D call TRBD1 (7 bases). The CDR3 has 14 amino acids. The V end lost 3 bases, the J end lost 6 bases, and 13 bases lay between the germline ends. Germline assignment: CDR1 SGDLS and CDR2 YYNGEE. The CDR3 sequence is CASSGYRGGNEQFF. CDR3 in DNA: TGTGCCAGCAGCGGCTACAGGGGAGGCAATGAGCAGTTCTTC.

This sequence joins TRBV2 and TRBJ2-1; the match to TRBD2 covers 9 bases. This CDR3 has 15 residues. With 8 bases clipped from V and 4 bases from J, the junction kept 9 bases outside the gene matches. Germline CDR1 reads SNHLY; CDR2 reads FYNNEI. The CDR3 is CASVRAGGPYNEQFF. The CDR3, as DNA: TGTGCCAGCGTAAGGGCGGGGGGGCCATACAATGAGCAGTTCTTC.

To note about this clone: Distinct nucleotide sequences in the sample also encode this CDR3. The chain carries TRBV18 and TRBJ2-6, with a possible D match to TRBD2 (6 bases). CDR3 length: 16 residues. Germline V lookup: CDR1 KGHSH, CDR2 LQKENI. Trimming pared 2 bases from V and 2 bases from J, leaving 10 bases between. CDR3 sequence reads: CASSPGTGAGANVLTF. The CDR3 coding sequence is TGTGCCAGCTCACCAGGAACGGGGGCTGGGGCCAACGTCCTGACTTTC.

The J gene is TRBJ1-1, the V gene TRBV5-8; D is uncertain. Trimming left V 0 bases short and J 0 bases short, with 12 bases between. The CDR3 runs 16 residues. Germline V gene lookup returns CDR1 SGHTS and CDR2 YDEGEE. Written as DNA, the CDR3 is TGTGCCAGCAGCTTGGGGGCAGCTTACATGAACACTGAAGCTTTCTTT. This sequence encodes CASSLGAAYMNTEAFF.

The chain carries TRBV4-2 and TRBJ2-7, with D tentatively TRBD2 (5 bases). Trimming took 1 base from V and 5 from J, leaving 12 bases between them. CDR1 LGHNA and CDR2 YNFKEQ come from the germline V gene. CDR3 length: 14 residues. This CDR3 is CASSQVGLGNEQYF. CDR3 DNA sequence: TGTGCCAGCAGCCAAGTAGGACTTGGGAACGAGCAGTACTTC.

The chain joins TRBV5-6 to TRBJ2-4; D remains unclear. The ends were cut back, 1 base at V and 0 bases at J, with 5 bases in the middle. The CDR3 loop spans 14 amino acids. The germline gives CDR1 SGHDT, CDR2 YYEEEE. Written as DNA, the CDR3 is TGTGCCAGCAGCTTGCTGAGAGCCAAAAACATTCAGTACTTC. Its translation: CASSLLRAKNIQYF.

This chain links TRBV10-3 with TRBJ2-2; TRBD1 aligns across 9 bases. This CDR3 is built from 15 residues. V dropped 5 bases and J dropped 3; count of bases not matched to a gene: 4. Germline CDR1 ENHRY, CDR2 SYGVKD. CDR3 nucleotide sequence: TGTGCCATCAGTAACCGGGACAGGGACACCGGGGAGCTGTTTTTT. Translated, it gives CAISNRDRDTGELFF.

The chain combines TRBV5-1 with TRBJ2-3; possible D gene TRBD2, 5 bases. V gave up 0 bases and J gave up 4 bases, with 9 bases separating them. The CDR3 is 14 amino acids. The germline CDR1 and CDR2 sequences are SGHRS and YFSETQ. CDR3 in amino acids: CASSLEGAADTQYF. For the CDR3, the DNA is TGCGCCAGCAGCTTGGAGGGAGCGGCAGATACGCAGTATTTT.

This clone was counted a few times. V is TRBV18 and J is TRBJ2-7; 8 bases line up with TRBD1. Trimming cost V 5 bases and J 6 bases; bases outside gene matches: 3. The V gene's germline CDR1 is KGHSH and CDR2 LQKENI. CDR3 size: 12 residues. The CDR3 here is CASSGQGAEQYF. In DNA, the CDR3 is TGTGCCAGCTCAGGCCAGGGGGCCGAGCAGTACTTC.

The chain employs TRBV11-2 and TRBJ1-5; 9 bases align to TRBD1. The CDR3 length is 16 residues. Per the germline V gene, CDR1 is SGHAT and CDR2 is FQNNGV. V lost 5 bases, J lost 5 bases, and 10 bases stayed unmatched. In nucleotides, the CDR3 is TGTGCCAGCAGCCCCGACCGGGACAGGGTGCATCAGCCCCAGCATTTT. Translated: CASSPDRDRVHQPQHF. The full variable domain, rest sourced from reference TRBV11-2 and TRBJ1-5, is EAGVAQSPRYKIIEKRQSVAFWCNPISGHATLYWYQQILGQGPKLLIQFQNNGVVDDSQLPKDRFSAERLKGVDSTLKIQPAKLEDSAVYLCASSPDRDRVHQPQHFGDGTRLSIL.

This clone was seen a single time. This sequence joins TRBV9 and TRBJ2-2; possible D gene TRBD2, 6 bases. The CDR3 has 16 amino acids. CDR1 is SGDLS and CDR2 is YYNGEE in the germline V gene. V lost 0 bases and J lost 0, with 9 bases in between. The CDR3 loop reads CASSVARGTNTGELFF. Written as DNA, the CDR3 is TGTGCCAGCAGCGTAGCACGGGGGACGAACACCGGGGAGCTGTTTTTT.

This chain connects TRBV7-9 to TRBJ1-1; possible D gene TRBD1, 6 bases. The CDR3 totals 16 residues. Germline CDR1 is SEHNR and CDR2 is FQNEAQ (reference sequence). V was clipped by 1 base and J by 0 bases, with 12 bases between them. CDR3 region: CASSLVGGALNTEAFF. The CDR3 DNA reads TGTGCCAGCAGCTTAGTCGGGGGGGCCCTGAACACTGAAGCTTTCTTT. The full variable domain, in which reference TRBV7-9 and TRBJ1-1 provide the parts outside the CDR3, is DTGVSQNPRHKITKRGQNVTFRCDPISEHNRLYWYRQTLGQGPEFLTYFQNEAQLEKSRLLSDRFSAERPKGSFSTLEIQRTEQGDSAMYLCASSLVGGALNTEAFFGQGTRLTVV.

This chain links TRBV6-5 with TRBJ1-2; unclear D gene. V lost 6 bases, J lost 4 bases, and 15 bases lay in between. The CDR3 length is 14 residues. Per the germline V gene, CDR1 is MNHEY and CDR2 is SVGAGI. CDR3 in amino acids: CASRTGSPPYGYTF. CDR3 nucleotide sequence: TGTGCCAGCAGAACGGGGTCCCCTCCCTATGGCTACACCTTC.

The rearrangement joins TRBV18 to TRBJ1-6, with D possibly TRBD1 on 5 matching bases. From germline, CDR1 is KGHSH and CDR2 LQKENI. The germline V and J ends were trimmed by 4 bases and 3 bases, with 7 bases remaining between them. This CDR3 contains 14 residues. This CDR3 is CASSQGLYNSPLHF. CDR3 coding DNA: TGTGCCAGCTCACAGGGACTCTATAATTCACCCCTCCACTTT.

The gene calls are TRBV6-5 and TRBJ1-5; 7 bases map to TRBD1. With V trimmed by 8 bases and J by 2 bases, 6 bases remained unmatched. CDR3 size: 14 residues. CDR1 is MNHEY, CDR2 SVGAGI, per germline. CDR3 bases: TGTGCCAGCTCAGGGCAGGGGGGCAATCAGCCCCAGCATTTT. Translation: CASSGQGGNQPQHF.

The V call is TRBV29-1, the J call TRBJ1-1; D is unresolved. The CDR3 contains 13 residues. The germline V gene has CDR1 SQVTM and CDR2 ANQGSEA. Trimming removed 4 bases from V and 5 bases from J, with 14 bases in between. CDR3 DNA: TGCAGCGTTGCTGAGGGCGCGGGGACTGAAGCTTTCTTT. Translated: CSVAEGAGTEAFF.

This clone came up once. V usage is TRBV6-6 and J usage is TRBJ2-7; TRBD1 might be the D (6 bases). The V end lost 4 bases, the J end lost 7 bases, and 17 bases lay between the germline ends. CDR3 length equals 14 residues. Germline values: CDR1 MNHNY, CDR2 SVGAGI (reference sequence). The CDR3, as DNA: TGTGCCAGCAGTTCCAGGGGTACCTACGAGGAGCAGTACTTC. It is translated as CASSSRGTYEEQYF.

The genes are TRBV12-3 or TRBV12-4 and TRBJ1-1; D gene ambiguous. V lost 7 bases to trimming and J lost 11 bases, with 14 bases between them. The length of the CDR3 is 11 residues. CDR3 amino acids: CASNDEGEAFF. In DNA, the CDR3 is TGTGCCAGCAATGATGAGGGAGAGGCTTTCTTT.

This clone has a single count. This chain joins TRBV2 and TRBJ2-7; 9 bases align to TRBD1. V shed 5 bases and J 2 bases; nucleotides not matched to a gene: 7. This CDR3 has 15 amino acids. Looked up from germline, CDR1 is SNHLY and CDR2 is FYNNEI. CDR3 nucleotides: TGTGCCAGCAGTTTACCCACAGGGGGCACCTACGAGCAGTACTTC. Its translation: CASSLPTGGTYEQYF.

This rearrangement joins TRBV15 to TRBJ2-1, with TRBD2 matching over 7 bases. With 0 bases clipped from V and 5 bases from J, the junction kept 4 bases outside the gene matches. Germline V gene lookup returns CDR1 LNHNV and CDR2 YYDKDF (reference sequence). CDR3 length: 15 residues. CDR3 region: CATSRDGTTHNEQFF. The CDR3, as DNA: TGTGCCACCAGCAGAGATGGGACTACGCACAATGAGCAGTTCTTC. The entire variable domain, with the rest obtained from reference TRBV15 and TRBJ2-1, is as follows: DAMVIQNPRYQVTQFGKPVTLSCSQTLNHNVMYWYQQKSSQAPKLLFHYYDKDFNNEADTPDNFQSRRPNTSFCFLDIRSPGLGDTAMYLCATSRDGTTHNEQFFGPGTRLTVL.

DNA of the CDR3: TGCGCCAGCAGCCTTAGACAGGCAGAATACAATGAGCAGTTCTTC. Encoded protein: CASSLRQAEYNEQFF. The chain is built from TRBV4-1 and TRBJ2-1, with D perhaps matching TRBD1 (6 bases). Germline assignment: CDR1 MGHRA and CDR2 YSYEKL. CDR3 size: 15 residues. Trimming pared 4 bases from V and 4 bases from J, leaving 14 bases between.

The chain has TRBV6-5 and TRBJ2-2; a possible D gene is TRBD2 (7 bases). Trimming took 0 bases from V and 5 from J, leaving 10 bases between them. There are 15 residues in the CDR3. Per the germline V gene, CDR1 is MNHEY and CDR2 is SVGAGI. In DNA, the CDR3 is TGTGCCAGCAGTTACTCGGCGGGGGCAACCGGGGAGCTGTTTTTT. This sequence encodes CASSYSAGATGELFF.

V gene TRBV7-3 combines with J gene TRBJ2-1; 8 nucleotides agree with TRBD1. Per the germline V gene, CDR1 is SGHTA and CDR2 is FQGTGA. The trim removed 4 bases at V and 4 bases at J, leaving 6 bases unmatched. This CDR3 has 15 residues. CDR3 in DNA: TGTGCCAGCAGCTACGACAGGGGACCTTACAATGAGCAGTTCTTC. Its translation is CASSYDRGPYNEQFF.